The rows below give T cell receptor beta chains drawn from one sample of a study of shared clonotypes between healthy human individuals. Profiling relied on immunoSEQ multiplex PCR, and the TCRdb table lists in-frame clones only, not all of them. The sample carries some 2,100,000 clones, 95% recorded once. Sequenced input: naive CD4+ T cells sorted from blood. All receptors come from a man between 18 and 29 years old in good health. Both conserved end residues are part of each CDR3. Each record gives: J gene, V gene, D gene, clone size, CDR3 DNA, CDR3 protein. The D gene is left open where the match is weak. Size is stated for part of the rows, as once, few or many counts, or as a class when the clone is expanded.

TRBJ1-5 | TRBV18 | - | - | TGTGCCAGCTTCGGGGGGATGGGGCAGCCCCAGCATTTT | CASFGGMGQPQHF
TRBJ2-3 | TRBV19 | TRBD1 | - | TGTGCCAGTAGTGGACAGGGAGGAGATACGCAGTATTTT | CASSGQGGDTQYF
TRBJ2-5 | TRBV5-6 | TRBD2 | - | TGTGCCAGCAGCCTGGTGGCGGGAGGAGGGGAGACCCAGTACTTC | CASSLVAGGGETQYF
TRBJ2-1 | TRBV6-5 | TRBD2 | - | TGTGCCAGCAGTTACCAGACTAGCCCCTACAATGAGCAGTTCTTC | CASSYQTSPYNEQFF
TRBJ2-7 | TRBV30 | TRBD2 | - | TGTGCCTGGAGCGGGGGGGCCGAGCAGTACTTC | CAWSGGAEQYF
TRBJ2-7 | TRBV5-1 | TRBD2 | - | TGCGCCAGCAGCTTGGCTCGCGGGGGTCCCTCCTACGAGCAGTACTTC | CASSLARGGPSYEQYF
TRBJ1-2 | TRBV7-8 | TRBD1 | - | TGTGCCAGCAGCTTACAGGGGGCAAACTATGGCTACACCTTC | CASSLQGANYGYTF
TRBJ1-5 | TRBV5-1 | - | - | TGCGCCAGCAGCTTGGGGACACCGGGCGGCAATCAGCCCCAGCATTTT | CASSLGTPGGNQPQHF
TRBJ2-5 | TRBV7-2 | - | once | TGTGCCAGCAGCCAGGACTATCAAGAGACCCAGTACTTC | CASSQDYQETQYF
TRBJ1-2 | TRBV2 | TRBD1 | - | TGTGCCAGCAGTGGGGACAGGGGTGGCTATGGCTACACCTTC | CASSGDRGGYGYTF
TRBJ2-7 | TRBV7-9 | TRBD1 | - | TGTGCCAGCAGCTTAGATAGGGGGCGCGACGAGCAGTACTTC | CASSLDRGRDEQYF
TRBJ2-7 | TRBV18 | - | - | TGTGCCAGCTCCAGAATTGCGGGGGCAGGGGGCTACGAGCAGTACTTC | CASSRIAGAGGYEQYF
TRBJ1-4 | TRBV6-6 | TRBD1 | - | TGTGCCAGCAGGCGACAGGGGGCTTCTGAAAAACTGTTTTTT | CASRRQGASEKLFF
TRBJ2-5 | TRBV28 | TRBD1 | - | TGTGCCAGCAGCCCCCCACGGACAGGGGGGGAGACCCAGTACTTC | CASSPPRTGGETQYF
TRBJ1-1 | TRBV6-5 | TRBD1 | - | TGTGCCAGCAGTTACCCCTCAGGGGGCAGCGGCACTGAAGCTTTCTTT | CASSYPSGGSGTEAFF
TRBJ2-7 | TRBV9 | TRBD1 | once | TGTGCCAGCAGCCAATCAGGGACAGGGAAGACCTTCGAGCAGTACTTC | CASSQSGTGKTFEQYF
TRBJ1-2 | TRBV7-2 | - | - | TGTGCCAGCAGCTTAAGGTTCCTCAACTATGGCTACACCTTC | CASSLRFLNYGYTF
TRBJ2-1 | TRBV30 | - | - | TGTGCCTGGACAGAGGGTCGCAATGAGCAGTTCTTC | CAWTEGRNEQFF